This entry lists 17 T cell receptor beta chains sequenced from one sample in a study of cytomegalovirus exposure and HLA in healthy donors. PCR primers comprised 60 Vbeta and 13 Jbeta primers. Some clones are missing from TCRdb's copy, which holds only in-frame ones; the method was immunoSEQ multiplex PCR. This sample has roughly 130,000 clones, with roughly 8.3% found just once. The sequenced sample consisted of PBMCs. The receptor set was obtained from a man aged 40-49 years in good health and CMV-seronegative.

The chain uses TRBV6-1 and TRBJ1-1; 7 nucleotides line up with TRBD1. The trim removed 1 base at V and 7 bases at J, leaving 0 bases unmatched. Per germline, CDR1 MNHNS and CDR2 SASEGT. The CDR3 is 12 residues long. DNA of the CDR3: TGTGCCAGCAGTGAAGGGACAGGTGAAGCTTTCTTT. This codes for CASSEGTGEAFF.

This clone was picked up a small number of times. The CDR3: CASSLQTGNPNSPLHF. The CDR3 region has the DNA TGTGCCAGCAGCTTACAGACAGGGAATCCTAATTCACCCCTCCACTTT. The J gene is TRBJ1-6, the V gene TRBV7-2, with TRBD1 matching 7 bases. Unmatched junction bases numbered 7, after V lost 2 bases and J lost 6 bases. CDR1 is SGHTA and CDR2 is FQGNSA in the germline V gene. This CDR3 region has 16 residues.

This clone was counted a few times. The genes are TRBV28 and TRBJ1-1; 7 bases line up with TRBD1. The CDR3 has 16 residues. Looked up from germline, CDR1 is MDHEN and CDR2 is SYDVKM. V lost 5 bases and J lost 2; bases outside the gene matches: 11. CDR3: CASSLSWDSSNTEAFF. CDR3 sequence (DNA): TGTGCCAGCAGTCTCTCGTGGGACAGTTCAAACACTGAAGCTTTCTTT.

This clone has more than one count but fewer than ten. The chain recombines TRBV2 with TRBJ1-6; 10 bases line up with TRBD1. V was pared by 7 bases and J by 12 bases, with 6 bases of the junction left unmatched. The CDR3 has 13 amino acids. Germline lookup yields CDR1 SNHLY and CDR2 FYNNEI. As DNA, the CDR3 is TGTGCCAGCAAGGGGACAGGGGAGGGACCCCTCCACTTT. Translating gives CASKGTGEGPLHF.

There are a few counts of this clone. This chain uses TRBV27 with TRBJ1-2; 8 bases match TRBD1. This CDR3 has 15 residues. CDR1 MNHEY and CDR2 SMNVEV come from the germline V gene (reference sequence). V gave up 5 bases and J gave up 8 bases; unmatched junction bases: 13. CDR3 region: CASSIGQGWGQGYTF. The CDR3 DNA follows: TGTGCCAGCAGTATCGGACAGGGCTGGGGGCAGGGCTACACCTTC.

This clone was observed a handful of times. V and J are TRBV19 and TRBJ2-1, with 8 bases aligning to TRBD2. Germline assignment: CDR1 LNHDA and CDR2 SQIVND (reference sequence). V lost 3 bases, J lost 4 bases, and 2 bases stayed unmatched. The CDR3 runs 14 residues. The CDR3 DNA is TGTGCCAGTAGTATGGGGACTAGGTACAATGAGCAGTTCTTC. It encodes CASSMGTRYNEQFF.

This clone turned up a few times. The genes are TRBV1 and TRBJ1-5. TRBV1 corresponds to a pseudogene. The CDR3 contains 14 residues. Here the CDR3 DNA reads TGCACCAGCAGCCCGGTCCCTCTCGGTCAGCCCCAGCATTTT. Translating it yields CTSSPVPLGQPQHF.

V and J are TRBV5-6 and TRBJ2-1; D might be TRBD1 (6 bases). Trimming took off 5 bases at V and 6 bases at J, with 12 bases between the two ends. This CDR3 is 13 amino acids long. Germline V gives CDR1 SGHDT, CDR2 YYEEEE. CDR3 residues: CASSSGHPNEQFF. In DNA, the CDR3 is TGTGCCAGCAGTTCGGGACACCCCAATGAGCAGTTCTTC.

This clone showed up just a few times. The chain uses TRBV5-1 and TRBJ2-3; TRBD2 matches 14 bases. The CDR3 runs 16 residues. J was trimmed by 4 bases and V by 3 bases; bases with no gene match: 4. Germline-derived CDR1 and CDR2 are SGHRS and YFSETQ. CDR3 protein: CASSSGLAGGSDTQYF. Written as DNA, the CDR3 is TGCGCCAGCAGCTCCGGACTAGCGGGGGGTTCAGATACGCAGTATTTT.

The chain carries TRBV6-1 and TRBJ1-2; the match to TRBD1 covers 8 bases. This CDR3 contains 16 residues. Germline assignment: CDR1 MNHNS and CDR2 SASEGT. Germline trimming cut 3 bases from V and 6 bases from J; bases unmatched to any gene: 12. The CDR3 loop is CASSDTDYRGLHGYTF. For the CDR3, the DNA is TGTGCCAGCAGTGACACCGACTACAGGGGGTTGCATGGCTACACCTTC.

Comment on this clone: The same CDR3 arises from other DNA sequences in this sample as well. The chain carries TRBV5-1 and TRBJ1-5, with 8 bases fitting TRBD1. The ends lost 2 bases at V and 3 bases at J; junction bases unmatched: 4. The CDR3 sequence is 15 residues long. Looked up from germline, CDR1 is SGHRS and CDR2 is YFSETQ. The CDR3 here is CASSLGTGYNQPQHF. CDR3 nucleotide sequence: TGCGCCAGCAGCTTAGGGACAGGATACAATCAGCCCCAGCATTTT.

This clone was found a few times. The chain employs TRBV6-6 and TRBJ2-5; a weak D match, TRBD1 (5 bases). Per germline, CDR1 MNHNY and CDR2 SVGAGI (reference sequence). The CDR3 consists of 14 residues. Trimming removed 2 bases from V and 1 base from J, with 8 bases in between. CDR3 DNA: TGTGCCAGCAGTTACCCAGGGCCCCAAGAGACCCAGTACTTC. It encodes CASSYPGPQETQYF.

Of note for this clone: A junction end diverges from the germline sequence, so it may reflect a read error. The V call is TRBV2, the J call TRBJ2-2; TRBD2 matches at 9 bases. Per germline, CDR1 SNHLY and CDR2 FYNNEI. This CDR3 is 13 amino acids long. CDR3 region: CASKLAGPGELFF. The CDR3 nucleotides are TGTGCCAGCAAGCTAGCGGGGCCCGGGGAACTGTTTTTT.

The CDR3 region is CASSPRGRDGYTF. Here the CDR3 DNA reads TGTGCCAGCAGCCCCAGGGGTAGGGATGGCTACACCTTC. The V gene is TRBV6-1, the J gene TRBJ1-2, with TRBD1 as a possible D gene (6 bases). The V gene's germline CDR1 is MNHNS and CDR2 SASEGT. This CDR3 spans 13 amino acids. V gave up 6 bases and J gave up 6 bases, with 14 bases separating them.

J is TRBJ1-3 and V is TRBV10-3; 10 positions agree with TRBD1. This CDR3 is built from 14 residues. Germline CDR1 ENHRY, CDR2 SYGVKD. The V segment lost 8 bases and the J segment 4 bases; nucleotides outside the gene matches: 5. In DNA form, the CDR3 reads TGTGCCATCCGGGGACAGGGGAGCGGAAACACCATATATTTT. This codes for CAIRGQGSGNTIYF.

In its sample, this clone was seen a few times. The chain is built from TRBV27 and TRBJ2-3; D unresolved. Germline V gives CDR1 MNHEY, CDR2 SMNVEV (reference sequence). This CDR3 comprises 13 residues. V shed 7 bases and J shed 2 bases, with 10 bases lying between them. The CDR3 sequence: CASTPTYTDTQYF. The CDR3 coding sequence is TGTGCCAGCACCCCCACATACACAGATACGCAGTATTTT.

This clone was picked up a small number of times. This chain joins TRBV9 and TRBJ1-4; a possible D gene is TRBD1 (6 bases). Germline assignment: CDR1 SGDLS and CDR2 YYNGEE. CDR3 length: 15 residues. V shed 1 base and J shed 6 bases, with 13 bases lying between them. This chain's CDR3 is CASSVTGGEDEKLFF. The CDR3 region has the DNA TGTGCCAGCAGCGTAACGGGGGGCGAGGATGAAAAACTGTTTTTT.